This T cell receptor beta chain was identified during a study of cytomegalovirus exposure and HLA in healthy donors. Study results and caveats: Previous analysis showed most TCR beta V segments were productive about 87% or about 30% of the time.

Both 60 Vbeta primers and 13 Jbeta primers went into the PCR. The repertoire was sequenced with immunoSEQ multiplex PCR; TCRdb's copy has only in-frame clones and lacks some. Of 150,000 or so clones listed, roughly 79% are singletons. This CDR3 contains 17 residues. V lost 0 bases to trimming and J lost 7 bases; unmatched junction nucleotides: 11. Germline V gene lookup returns CDR1 SGHRS and CDR2 YFSETQ. On this clone itself: Its antigen is still unknown.

This TCR was recovered from a woman in her 40s in good health and CMV-seronegative. The sample comprised PBMCs. This sequence joins TRBV5-1 and TRBJ2-2, with 8 bases aligning to TRBD2. CDR3 residues: CASSLEGLGAWGGELFF. CDR3 sequence (DNA): TGCGCCAGCAGCTTGGAGGGACTAGGCGCTTGGGGCGGGGAGCTGTTTTTT.